The clone carrying this T cell receptor (beta chain) was seen only a few times. What it binds is unknown. Indicated time point: patch test 1, 2 weeks after DPC sensitization. Treatment of the sample: therapeutic diphenylcyclopropenone sensitization with weekly scalp DPC. This CDR3 region has 15 residues. CDR1 is LGHDT, CDR2 YNNKEL, per germline (reference sequence). Trimming took 1 base from V and 3 from J, leaving 12 bases between them. These data come from a study of human T cells and chemical hapten exposure. Background on the study: Women made up most patients, who had alopecia areata, totalis or universalis.

Regarding the study as a whole: Each of the donors had alopecia, so their immune responses may not resemble those of healthy people.

MiXCR, run by TCRdb on the RACE reads, gives a single entry per CDR3 protein. The sample carries over 85,000 distinct CDR3 sequences, around 11% recorded once. The sequences come from whole blood, collected in connection with sensitization to the hapten diphenylcyclopropenone (DPC). The J gene is TRBJ1-2, the V gene TRBV3-1, with D possibly matching TRBD1 (5 bases). The clonotype comes from a woman in her thirties or forties with alopecia areata. Some clones in this sample may be carry-over from other donors' samples. The CDR3 region has the DNA TGTGCCAGCAGCCAAGGTCCGGACATCTACTATGGCTACACCTTC. It is translated as CASSQGPDIYYGYTF.